This is a list of T cell receptor beta chains from one sample in a study of blood T cell repertoires in COVID-19. TCRdb's table, derived via immunoSEQ multiplex PCR, lists solely in-frame clones and lacks some. The sample gives approximately 190,000 clones, roughly four fifths of which show up once; under 15% is in the top ten. Specimen: peripheral blood. These receptors were obtained from a man aged 30 to 39 with active or convalescent COVID-19. CDR3s include the opening cysteine and the closing phenylalanine or tryptophan. The order of the fields is J gene, V gene, D gene, CDR3 length, clone size, CDR3 DNA, CDR3 protein. D genes are given only for firm matches. Expanded clones are given a class, and other clones once, few, many or no size at all.

j_gene: TRBJ2-1
v_gene: TRBV7-8
d_gene: TRBD2
len: 13
abundance: NA
CDR3nt: TGTGCCAGCAGCTTATTGACTAGCGGTGAGCAGTTCTTC
CDR3aa: CASSLLTSGEQFF

j_gene: TRBJ2-3
v_gene: TRBV9
d_gene: TRBD2
len: 18
abundance: NA
CDR3nt: TGTGCCAGCAGCGTAGAGGGTAGCGGGAGTTCCGAACCAGATACGCAGTATTTT
CDR3aa: CASSVEGSGSSEPDTQYF

j_gene: TRBJ1-5
v_gene: TRBV2
d_gene: NA
len: 12
abundance: NA
CDR3nt: TGTGCCAGCAGTGCCCAGGGCCAGCCCCAGCATTTT
CDR3aa: CASSAQGQPQHF

j_gene: TRBJ2-5
v_gene: TRBV18
d_gene: NA
len: 12
abundance: NA
CDR3nt: TGTGCCAGCTCAACCTATACAGGGCCGCCGGACTTC
CDR3aa: CASSTYTGPPDF

j_gene: TRBJ1-2
v_gene: TRBV7-8
d_gene: TRBD1
len: 14
abundance: few
CDR3nt: TGTGCCAGCAGCCCCCGGACAGGGAATAAAGGCTACACCTTC
CDR3aa: CASSPRTGNKGYTF

j_gene: TRBJ2-2
v_gene: TRBV28
d_gene: TRBD1
len: 17
abundance: NA
CDR3nt: TGTGCCAGCAGTTACCTTAGGGACAGGGTTTCCACCGGGGAGCTGTTTTTT
CDR3aa: CASSYLRDRVSTGELFF

j_gene: TRBJ1-4
v_gene: TRBV10-3
d_gene: TRBD1
len: 15
abundance: NA
CDR3nt: TGTGCCATCAGTGACACGCAGGGGGCTGGTGAAAAACTGTTTTTT
CDR3aa: CAISDTQGAGEKLFF

j_gene: TRBJ2-4
v_gene: TRBV2
d_gene: TRBD2
len: 12
abundance: NA
CDR3nt: TGTGCCAGCAGTCTTGGACTAGCCATTCAGTACTTC
CDR3aa: CASSLGLAIQYF

j_gene: TRBJ2-7
v_gene: TRBV6-6
d_gene: TRBD2
len: 19
abundance: once
CDR3nt: TGTGCCAGCAGTCATCATCCGGGACTAGCGGGAGGAGTCTCCTACGAGCAGTACTTC
CDR3aa: CASSHHPGLAGGVSYEQYF

j_gene: TRBJ1-1
v_gene: TRBV19
d_gene: TRBD1
len: 14
abundance: NA
CDR3nt: TGTGCCAGTAATCTGGGACAGATAAACACTGAAGCTTTCTTT
CDR3aa: CASNLGQINTEAFF

j_gene: TRBJ2-7
v_gene: TRBV27
d_gene: TRBD1
len: 14
abundance: NA
CDR3nt: TGTGCCAGCAGTGCCGGGACAGGGCCCTACGAGCAGTACTTC
CDR3aa: CASSAGTGPYEQYF

j_gene: TRBJ1-4
v_gene: TRBV5-1
d_gene: NA
len: 14
abundance: NA
CDR3nt: TGCGCCAGCAGCTTGGGACAGGAGAATGAAAAACTGTTTTTT
CDR3aa: CASSLGQENEKLFF

j_gene: TRBJ2-2
v_gene: TRBV5-4
d_gene: NA
len: 16
abundance: NA
CDR3nt: TGTGCCAGCAGCTCCCGGGGTAGCGGATACACCGGGGAGCTGTTTTTT
CDR3aa: CASSSRGSGYTGELFF

j_gene: TRBJ1-5
v_gene: TRBV2
d_gene: TRBD1
len: 15
abundance: NA
CDR3nt: TGTGCCAGCAGTGATCTTGACAGGGGCAATCAGCCCCAGCATTTT
CDR3aa: CASSDLDRGNQPQHF

j_gene: TRBJ2-7
v_gene: TRBV7-2
d_gene: TRBD2
len: 19
abundance: NA
CDR3nt: TGTGCCAGCAGCTTAGCCTTCTCTGTTCGGGAGGGGAGCTCCTACGAGCAGTACTTC
CDR3aa: CASSLAFSVREGSSYEQYF

j_gene: TRBJ1-3
v_gene: TRBV28
d_gene: TRBD1
len: 20
abundance: NA
CDR3nt: TGTGCCAGCAGTTCAACCCCGGGACAGGGCGGTTTGTCCTCTGGAAACACCATATATTTT
CDR3aa: CASSSTPGQGGLSSGNTIYF

j_gene: TRBJ2-1
v_gene: TRBV15
d_gene: TRBD1
len: 16
abundance: NA
CDR3nt: TGTGCCACCAGCAGAGACACCACCGGGACAGACAATGAGCAGTTCTTC
CDR3aa: CATSRDTTGTDNEQFF

j_gene: TRBJ1-4
v_gene: TRBV2
d_gene: TRBD1
len: 15
abundance: NA
CDR3nt: TGTGCCAGCAGTCAGGCCGGGACAGGGGTTGGAAAACTGTTTTTT
CDR3aa: CASSQAGTGVGKLFF

j_gene: TRBJ2-5
v_gene: TRBV28
d_gene: NA
len: 18
abundance: NA
CDR3nt: TGTGCCAGCAGTTTCTCCCCTAATGCAGGGCGGAGAGAAGAGACCCAGTACTTC
CDR3aa: CASSFSPNAGRREETQYF

j_gene: TRBJ1-2
v_gene: TRBV19
d_gene: TRBD1
len: 15
abundance: NA
CDR3nt: TGTGCCAGTCGCGGACAGGACACTCCATACTATGGCTACACCTTC
CDR3aa: CASRGQDTPYYGYTF

j_gene: TRBJ2-1
v_gene: TRBV6-5
d_gene: NA
len: 12
abundance: NA
CDR3nt: TGTGCCAGCAGACGACCCGACGGGGAGCAGTTCTTC
CDR3aa: CASRRPDGEQFF

j_gene: TRBJ2-3
v_gene: TRBV11-2
d_gene: NA
len: 16
abundance: few
CDR3nt: TGTGCCAGCAGCCCCCGGGCGGGGTGGGGTTCAGATACGCAGTATTTT
CDR3aa: CASSPRAGWGSDTQYF

j_gene: TRBJ1-2
v_gene: TRBV4-1
d_gene: NA
len: 19
abundance: NA
CDR3nt: TGCGCCAGCAGCCAAGTACCTCCCAGCGCGGGCGGGGGCACATATGGCTACACCTTC
CDR3aa: CASSQVPPSAGGGTYGYTF